The 2 T cell receptor beta chains below come from one sample, sequenced in a study of radiotherapy plus CTLA-4 blockade in lung cancer. Clones were read by immunoSEQ multiplex PCR, and TCRdb kept only the in-frame ones, dropping some. The sample holds around 65,000 clones, roughly 80% seen once. The sample was peripheral blood, taken from a patient treated with radiotherapy plus ipilimumab. Receptors originate from a human donor with non-small cell lung cancer who had a complete response to radiotherapy plus ipilimumab.

The V call is TRBV7-9, the J call TRBJ2-5; D is possibly TRBD2 (5 bases). With 7 bases removed from V and 4 bases from J, the gap between germline ends came to 19 bases. This CDR3 contains 15 residues. Germline-derived CDR1 and CDR2 are SEHNR and FQNEAQ (reference sequence). The CDR3, as DNA: TGTGCCAGCAACTATGCGGGCGGTTCGGGAGAGACCCAGTACTTC. Protein: CASNYAGGSGETQYF. The whole variable domain, filled in from reference TRBV7-9 and TRBJ2-5, reads DTGVSQNPRHKITKRGQNVTFRCDPISEHNRLYWYRQTLGQGPEFLTYFQNEAQLEKSRLLSDRFSAERPKGSFSTLEIQRTEQGDSAMYLCASNYAGGSGETQYFGPGTRLLVL.

This clone was seen a handful of times. V gene TRBV5-8 combines with J gene TRBJ2-5, with D possibly matching TRBD1 (6 bases). CDR3 length: 14 residues. Germline-derived CDR1 and CDR2 are SGHTS and YDEGEE. Trimming removed 3 bases from V and 5 bases from J, with 14 bases in between. The CDR3 spells CASSSTGTTETQYF. DNA of the CDR3: TGTGCCAGCAGCTCCACAGGGACGACGGAGACCCAGTACTTC.